Following are 14 T cell receptor beta chains from one sample sequenced in a study of shared clonotypes between healthy human individuals. The protocol was immunoSEQ multiplex PCR, while the TCRdb copy is restricted to in-frame clones and leaves out a portion. This sample yields about 1.5 million clones, of which 98% are seen a single time; roughly 0.45% belongs to the top ten. Sequenced material: naive CD4+ T cells sorted from blood. This sample's subset: CD45RA+ positively selected. The receptors originated from a man in his thirties or forties in good health.

J is TRBJ2-7 and V is TRBV27, with D hard to call. CDR1 and CDR2 (germline): MNHEY, SMNVEV (reference sequence). V lost 6 bases, J lost 3 bases, and 12 bases lay in between. The CDR3 is 13 residues long. DNA for the CDR3: TGTGCCAGCAGACCCGGGTACTACTACGAGCAGTACTTC. It codes for CASRPGYYYEQYF.

The genes are TRBV10-1 and TRBJ2-3, with TRBD2 matching 12 bases. CDR3 length equals 14 residues. Germline V gives CDR1 WNHNN, CDR2 SYGVQD (reference sequence). Germline trimming cut 10 bases from V and 4 bases from J; bases unmatched to any gene: 6. CDR3 nucleotide sequence: TGCGCCACATCGACTAGCGGGAGTTCAGATACGCAGTATTTT. Its translation: CATSTSGSSDTQYF.

This sequence joins TRBV5-1 and TRBJ2-1; D call uncertain. CDR1 SGHRS and CDR2 YFSETQ come from the germline V gene. V lost 3 bases and J lost 7, with 20 bases in between. CDR3 size: 16 residues. The CDR3 region is CASSSAGSGAWNEQFF. The CDR3 nucleotides are TGCGCCAGCAGCTCAGCCGGAAGTGGAGCGTGGAATGAGCAGTTCTTC.

The CDR3 region is CASSLVTGGSYEQYF. CDR3 nucleotides: TGTGCCAGCAGCTTAGTAACAGGGGGCTCCTACGAGCAGTACTTC. The rearrangement joins TRBV7-8 to TRBJ2-7, with 8 positions matching TRBD1. Trimming removed 1 base from V and 0 bases from J; junction bases left unmatched: 2. The length of the CDR3 is 15 residues. Germline assignment: CDR1 SGHVS and CDR2 FQNEAQ.

The genes are TRBV7-2 and TRBJ2-7, with D uncertain. Germline V lookup: CDR1 SGHTA, CDR2 FQGNSA. This CDR3 is 14 amino acids long. V dropped 2 bases and J dropped 3 bases, with 11 bases sitting between them. The CDR3 nucleotides are TGTGCCAGCAGCTTATCCTTAGGATTCTACGAGCAGTACTTC. Amino acid sequence: CASSLSLGFYEQYF.

This chain connects TRBV5-4 to TRBJ2-7; TRBD2 agrees at 11 bases. Germline assignment: CDR1 SGHNT and CDR2 YYREEE (reference sequence). CDR3 length equals 15 residues. V lost 1 base, J lost 5 bases, and 5 bases stayed unmatched. The CDR3 coding sequence is TGTGCCAGCAGCTTGTTGACTAGCGGGATCGACGAGCAGTACTTC. It specifies CASSLLTSGIDEQYF.

This rearrangement joins TRBV5-1 to TRBJ1-2, with no clear D. The CDR3 has 15 residues. Trimming took off 0 bases at V and 4 bases at J, with 13 bases between the two ends. The germline gives CDR1 SGHRS, CDR2 YFSETQ. Here the CDR3 reads CASSLGPGSGYGYTF. The DNA of the CDR3 is TGCGCCAGCAGCTTGGGACCCGGGTCGGGCTATGGCTACACCTTC.

This chain connects TRBV18 to TRBJ2-2, with TRBD2 as a possible D gene (5 bases). The CDR3 contains 18 residues. Germline V CDR1 and CDR2: KGHSH, LQKENI. V lost 0 bases and J lost 2, with 16 bases in between. The DNA for the CDR3 is TGTGCCAGCTCACCACCGTCGGGATTGGTCAGTAACACCGGGGAGCTGTTTTTT. Protein: CASSPPSGLVSNTGELFF.

This clone was detected once. This chain uses TRBV5-5 with TRBJ1-1; no definite D call. V was cut by 2 bases and J by 0 bases, with 11 bases left in between. This CDR3 region has 15 residues. CDR1 and CDR2 from the germline V gene are SGHKS and YYEKEE (reference sequence). The CDR3 loop is CASSFVASMNTEAFF. CDR3 bases: TGTGCCAGCAGCTTCGTAGCGTCGATGAACACTGAAGCTTTCTTT.

V gene TRBV9 combines with J gene TRBJ2-7; D uncertain. Germline CDR1 SGDLS, CDR2 YYNGEE. Trimming pared 3 bases from V and 1 base from J, leaving 8 bases between. The CDR3 has 13 amino acids. The CDR3 DNA sequence: TGTGCCAGCAGCGAACGGATTTCCTACGAGCAGTACTTC. Protein: CASSERISYEQYF.

The chain carries TRBV29-1 and TRBJ2-5; D not resolved. The V and J ends lost 5 bases and 4 bases respectively, with 17 bases between them. Germline values: CDR1 SQVTM, CDR2 ANQGSEA. The CDR3 spans 14 residues. Written as DNA, the CDR3 is TGCAGCGTTTACTCCCATGCCGCCACAGAGACCCAGTACTTC. This sequence encodes CSVYSHAATETQYF.

The chain carries TRBV6-5 and TRBJ2-7, with a tentative D call TRBD2 (6 bases). The CDR3 is 15 residues long. Per germline, CDR1 MNHEY and CDR2 SVGAGI. V was clipped by 5 bases and J by 1 base, with 15 bases between them. This CDR3 reads CASSTALGTSYEQYF. As DNA, the CDR3 is TGTGCCAGCAGTACCGCATTAGGGACTTCCTACGAGCAGTACTTC.

The chain carries TRBV6-5 and TRBJ2-3, with TRBD2 matching over 7 bases. This CDR3 region has 15 residues. CDR1 and CDR2 (germline): MNHEY, SVGAGI. With V trimmed by 8 bases and J by 0 bases, 8 bases remained unmatched. DNA for the CDR3: TGTGCCAGCGGACGGAGCGGGACCAGCACAGATACGCAGTATTTT. Amino acid sequence: CASGRSGTSTDTQYF.

V and J are TRBV6-6 and TRBJ1-5, with unresolved D. There are 14 residues in the CDR3. Germline loops: CDR1 MNHNY, CDR2 SVGAGI (reference sequence). V dropped 5 bases and J dropped 0 bases, with 8 bases sitting between them. The DNA for the CDR3 is TGTGCCAGCAGTCCAAACAATAGCAATCAGCCCCAGCATTTT. Residues: CASSPNNSNQPQHF.